The present T cell receptor (beta chain) was sequenced within a study of cytomegalovirus exposure and HLA in healthy donors. General study findings and limits: Later analysis associated a missense DCLRE1C variant with TCR beta V- and J-gene trimming. TCR association rates varied by HLA locus in a later analysis, with DRB1 highest and HLA-C lowest.

The CDR3 runs 14 residues. The germline gives CDR1 SGHVS, CDR2 FQNEAQ. As to this clone: What it recognizes is unknown. The junction shows a germline mismatch at one end, possibly a read error. The identical CDR3 is also encoded by other nucleotide sequences in the sample.

At the time of sampling, donors were nominally healthy, though unrecorded immune exposures were likely. The PCR ran on 60 Vbeta and 13 Jbeta primers. Here immunoSEQ multiplex PCR was the method, and the copy in TCRdb shows in-frame clones only, minus some. The sample includes around 160,000 clones, 75% to 90% of them seen just once. The chain is built from TRBV7-8 and TRBJ1-1; no definite D call. This clonotype was obtained from a human donor in good health. The specimen was PBMCs. CDR3 residues: CASSLEYEETEAFF. In nucleotides, the CDR3 is TGTGCCAGCAGCTTAGAATATGAGGAGACTGAAGCCTTCTTT. The variable domain in full, with the rest retrieved from reference TRBV7-8 and TRBJ1-1, is GAGVSQSPRYKVAKRGQDVALRCDPISGHVSLFWYQQALGQGPEFLTYFQNEAQLDKSGLPSDRFFAERPEGSVSTLKIQRTQQEDSAVYLCASSLEYEETEAFFGQGTRLTVV.